Listed below are T cell receptor beta chains from one sample, sequenced in a study of molecular identifiers for immune sequencing clone quantification. MiXCR, applied by TCRdb to the PCR reads, yields one record per CDR3 protein. The sample lists a few hundred thousand distinct CDR3 sequences, roughly a quarter occurring once. Sequencing was done on a sample of naive CD8+ T cells from blood, with Jurkat cell RNA spiked in. These receptor sequences come from a human donor in good health. Some libraries in this study had Jurkat cell RNA spiked in. Each CDR3 is given with its conserved first and last residue. D genes are given only for firm matches. The size entry is marked missing in some rows and otherwise reads once, few, many or a size class.

>TRBD2|TRBV12-3/TRBV12-4|few|TRBJ2-3|15
CASNALAGSTDTQYF
TGTGCCAGCAACGCACTAGCGGGAAGCACAGATACGCAGTATTTT
>TRBD2|TRBV13|-|TRBJ2-7|15
CASSSSGGALGEQYF
TGTGCCAGCAGTTCTAGCGGGGGGGCCTTGGGCGAGCAGTACTTC
>-|TRBV4-1|-|TRBJ2-5|17
CASSLTQGPGSEETQYF
TGCGCCAGCAGCCTAACGCAGGGGCCAGGGAGTGAGGAGACCCAGTACTTC
>TRBD2|TRBV12-3/TRBV12-4|-|TRBJ2-1|17
CASSSGTSGGHRDEQFF
TGTGCCAGCAGTTCCGGGACTAGCGGGGGTCATAGGGATGAGCAGTTCTTC
>-|TRBV20-1|many|TRBJ2-7|12
CSARDITYEQYF
TGCAGTGCTAGAGATATCACCTACGAGCAGTACTTC
>TRBD1|TRBV3-1|few|TRBJ1-4|16
CASSQDVGQDNEKLFF
TGTGCCAGCAGCCAAGATGTTGGACAGGATAATGAAAAACTGTTTTTT
>-|TRBV20-1|-|TRBJ1-4|16
CSARDTMTTTNEKLFF
TGCAGTGCTAGAGACACTATGACAACAACTAATGAAAAACTGTTTTTT
>-|TRBV7-9|many|TRBJ2-2|12
CASSLGVEELFF
TGTGCCAGCAGCTTAGGTGTAGAGGAGCTGTTTTTT
>TRBD1|TRBV20-1|-|TRBJ2-3|15
CSARKDRDHPDTQYF
TGCAGTGCTAGAAAAGACAGGGATCACCCAGATACGCAGTATTTT
>-|TRBV20-1|-|TRBJ2-7|17
CSARGYYRDDWSYEQYF
TGCAGTGCTAGGGGTTACTACAGGGATGATTGGTCCTACGAGCAGTACTTC
>-|TRBV6-5|few|TRBJ1-1|17
CASSPTGEGRMNTEAFF
TGTGCCAGCAGCCCAACGGGGGAAGGACGGATGAACACTGAAGCTTTCTTT
>TRBD2|TRBV12-3/TRBV12-4|few|TRBJ2-3|14
CASTTGLATDTQYF
TGTGCCAGCACCACTGGACTAGCGACGGATACGCAGTATTTT
>-|TRBV21-1|few|TRBJ2-1|16
CASSKLDRGSYNEQFF
TGTGCCAGCAGCAAGTTAGACAGGGGATCATACAATGAGCAGTTCTTC
>-|TRBV27|few|TRBJ2-1|16
CASSLLGQAPFNEQFF
TGTGCCAGCAGTTTATTAGGGCAGGCCCCCTTCAATGAGCAGTTCTTC
>-|TRBV2|-|TRBJ2-7|17
CASSGWNERPGGHEQYF
TGTGCCAGCAGCGGTTGGAATGAGAGGCCGGGGGGCCACGAGCAGTACTTC
>-|TRBV7-9|-|TRBJ2-7|13
CASSLVEGNEQYF
TGTGCCAGCAGCTTGGTTGAAGGAAACGAGCAGTACTTC
>TRBD2|TRBV9|-|TRBJ2-3|16
CASSIQIAGGPNTQYF
TGTGCCAGCAGCATTCAAATAGCGGGGGGGCCTAATACGCAGTATTTT
>-|TRBV7-2|many|TRBJ2-1|13
CASSLHPAGEQFF
TGTGCCAGCAGCCTCCACCCCGCGGGCGAGCAGTTCTTC
>-|TRBV14|few|TRBJ2-2|13
CASSQQNTGELFF
TGTGCCAGCAGCCAACAGAACACCGGGGAGCTGTTTTTT
>-|TRBV6-2/TRBV6-3|-|TRBJ2-5|12
CASSYVGETQYF
TGTGCCAGCAGTTATGTCGGAGAGACCCAGTACTTC
>TRBD2|TRBV27|-|TRBJ2-7|13
CATHSGRTYEQYF
TGTGCCACTCATAGCGGGAGGACCTACGAGCAGTACTTC
>-|TRBV12-3/TRBV12-4|-|TRBJ1-2|13
CASSFRVSYGYTF
TGTGCCAGCAGTTTCAGGGTTAGCTATGGCTACACCTTC
>TRBD2|TRBV3-1|many|TRBJ2-7|14
CASSQDGSGAEQYF
TGTGCCAGCAGCCAAGACGGTAGCGGGGCCGAGCAGTACTTC
>-|TRBV9|-|TRBJ1-1|13
CASSVETNTVAFF
TGTGCCAGCAGCGTAGAAACAAACACTGTAGCTTTCTTT
>TRBD1|TRBV4-3|many|TRBJ2-5|14
CASSRDRAQETQYF
TGCGCCAGCAGCCGTGACAGGGCGCAAGAGACCCAGTACTTC
>TRBD1|TRBV5-1|-|TRBJ2-1|14
CASSRTGPYNEQFF
TGCGCCAGCAGCCGGACAGGGCCCTACAATGAGCAGTTCTTC